This T cell receptor beta chain comes out of a study of blood T cell repertoires in COVID-19. Study at large: Whether acute or convalescent, the COVID-19 samples came from the United States, Italy and Spain.

Germline assignment: CDR1 MDHEN and CDR2 SYDVKM. The CDR3 has 13 amino acids. V shed 1 base and J shed 8 bases, with 11 bases lying between them. Original methodology: Reference gene primer amplification gave estimated nucleated cell counts. The data were produced by immunoSEQ multiplex PCR, yet TCRdb's version contains in-frame clones alone and is incomplete. V and J calls and clone size are given by that table; D and trimming were obtained from the DNA. The sample shows approximately 250,000 clones, 75% to 95% of them seen only once. This TCR derives from a man between 40 and 49 years old who had been exposed to COVID-19. What was sequenced was PBMCs or T cells enriched from blood (not recorded which). The chain has TRBV28 and TRBJ1-2; D gene unclear. The DNA of the CDR3 is TGTGCCAGCAGTTTATATGGCGGGGTAGGCTACACCTTC. It translates to CASSLYGGVGYTF.